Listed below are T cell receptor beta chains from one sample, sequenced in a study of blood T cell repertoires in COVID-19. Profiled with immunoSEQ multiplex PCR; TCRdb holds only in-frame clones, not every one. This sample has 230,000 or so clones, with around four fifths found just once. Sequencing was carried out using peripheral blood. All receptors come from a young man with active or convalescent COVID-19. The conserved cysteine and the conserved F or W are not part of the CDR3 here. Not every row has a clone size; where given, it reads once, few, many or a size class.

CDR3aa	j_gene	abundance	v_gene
ASSRTGDSPLH	TRBJ1-6	NA	TRBV27
ASSVLTSGFTDTQY	TRBJ2-3	NA	TRBV7-2
ASSPMGQAPDTQY	TRBJ2-3	NA	TRBV7-2
ASSLVPRARNTEAF	TRBJ1-1	once	TRBV11-2
ASSYDGQGPEKLF	TRBJ1-4	NA	TRBV6-5
ASSFSGNTEAF	TRBJ1-1	NA	TRBV7-2
ASSYTDTGELF	TRBJ2-2	few	TRBV6-2/TRBV6-3
ATALAISGNTIY	TRBJ1-3	NA	TRBV11-2
ASSVAPRTGSTDTQY	TRBJ2-3	NA	TRBV9
ASSEGTGGRTEAF	TRBJ1-1	few	TRBV18
ASSRGWTNEKLF	TRBJ1-4	NA	TRBV6-5
ACNRDNYNEQF	TRBJ2-1	NA	TRBV30
ASGRGSFGNEQF	TRBJ2-1	NA	TRBV4-3
ASSLVVGAGELF	TRBJ2-2	NA	TRBV7-8
ASSPSGSNADTQY	TRBJ2-3	once	TRBV7-3
SVSHGQGDQPQH	TRBJ1-5	NA	TRBV29-1
ATSERAGWDEQF	TRBJ2-1	NA	TRBV24-1
ASSPGNTEAF	TRBJ1-1	few	TRBV3-1/TRBV3-2
ASSLGVAGGYEQY	TRBJ2-7	NA	TRBV11-2
ASSQVAGGAEQPQH	TRBJ1-5	few	TRBV4-1
ASRNRREGSEQF	TRBJ2-1	NA	TRBV28
ASSYRVTGELF	TRBJ2-2	once	TRBV7-9
ASSVEPLGSGPYEQY	TRBJ2-7	few	TRBV9
ASSAHRTWGTDTQY	TRBJ2-3	NA	TRBV5-6
ASSLEAGTGQETQY	TRBJ2-5	NA	TRBV7-6
ASRTGGAGETQY	TRBJ2-5	few	TRBV5-1
ASSLVPSYREQY	TRBJ2-7	NA	TRBV5-4
ASIADGSGNTIY	TRBJ1-3	NA	TRBV2
AISGPGQRGYGYT	TRBJ1-2	few	TRBV10-3
ASSQDSTGTNTEAF	TRBJ1-1	NA	TRBV4-3
ASSLTLAGNGEQY	TRBJ2-7	NA	TRBV5-1
ASSQGQTYNSPLH	TRBJ1-6	NA	TRBV25-1
ASSARTGGDEQF	TRBJ2-1	few	TRBV9
ASSLSGAGGSEQY	TRBJ2-7	NA	TRBV27
ASIPGGVAGGETQY	TRBJ2-5	NA	TRBV28
ASSLRDRGLQY	TRBJ2-7	NA	TRBV18
ASSLENTGFGDEQY	TRBJ2-7	once	TRBV11-2
ASSPGGRSNQPQH	TRBJ1-5	NA	TRBV6-5
ASSLYLEMNEQF	TRBJ2-1	few	TRBV7-9
ASSVGAKRSGNTIY	TRBJ1-3	NA	TRBV9
ASTPQGLAGGDFYEQY	TRBJ2-7	NA	TRBV7-2
ASSFNRKESGNTIY	TRBJ1-3	NA	TRBV7-9
ASSLADNYEQY	TRBJ2-7	NA	TRBV27
ASSINRGNGWAEQF	TRBJ2-1	NA	TRBV27
ASSFGTYEQY	TRBJ2-7	NA	TRBV12-3/TRBV12-4
ASSPLRNGGEKLF	TRBJ1-4	NA	TRBV6-5
ASSPLGQGHYEQY	TRBJ2-7	NA	TRBV18
ASSQATGDVNEKLF	TRBJ1-4	NA	TRBV4-3
ASSLAGAGELF	TRBJ2-2	NA	TRBV18
ASSLAETVSTDTQY	TRBJ2-3	once	TRBV7-9
ASSGGRGAF	TRBJ1-1	few	TRBV6-5
ASSSRTEAF	TRBJ1-1	NA	TRBV5-5
ASSLTGNQPQH	TRBJ1-5	NA	TRBV28
ASSVSQGRGETQY	TRBJ2-5	NA	TRBV2
ASSPSRTGSGANVLT	TRBJ2-6	NA	TRBV28
AWSEQGYGYT	TRBJ1-2	once	TRBV30
ASSQDSTLSGNTIY	TRBJ1-3	NA	TRBV4-1
ASSLADRVYGYT	TRBJ1-2	NA	TRBV28
ASSQRGASKQY	TRBJ2-7	NA	TRBV4-1